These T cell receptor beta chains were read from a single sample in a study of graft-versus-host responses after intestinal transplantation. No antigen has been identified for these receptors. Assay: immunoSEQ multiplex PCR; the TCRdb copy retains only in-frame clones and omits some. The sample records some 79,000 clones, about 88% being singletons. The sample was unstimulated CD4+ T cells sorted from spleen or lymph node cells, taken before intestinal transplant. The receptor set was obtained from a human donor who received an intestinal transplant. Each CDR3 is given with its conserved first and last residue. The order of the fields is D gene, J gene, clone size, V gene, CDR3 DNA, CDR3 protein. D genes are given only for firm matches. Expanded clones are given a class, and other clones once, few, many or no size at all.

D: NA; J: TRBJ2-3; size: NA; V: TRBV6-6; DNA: TGTGCCAGCAGTTACATCCCTACGGGAGCTTTAGATACGCAGTATTTT; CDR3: CASSYIPTGALDTQYF
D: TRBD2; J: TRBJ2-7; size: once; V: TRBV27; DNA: TGTGCCAGCCGCCCCCAGGGAGGGCGCCTCCCCCCCTACGAGCAGTACTTC; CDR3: CASRPQGGRLPPYEQYF
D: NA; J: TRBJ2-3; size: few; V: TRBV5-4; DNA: TGTGCCAGCAGCTCGGCGGGACTTCCCACAGATACGCAGTATTTT; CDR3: CASSSAGLPTDTQYF
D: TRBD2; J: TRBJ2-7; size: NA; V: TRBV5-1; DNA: TGCGCCAGCAGCCACAGGACTAGCGGGAGGGCCTACGAGCAGTACTTC; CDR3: CASSHRTSGRAYEQYF
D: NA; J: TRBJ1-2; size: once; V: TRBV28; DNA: TGTGCCAGCAGTTTAGGGGCCGCCACACCCACCCTTCGTGGCTACACCTTC; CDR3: CASSLGAATPTLRGYTF
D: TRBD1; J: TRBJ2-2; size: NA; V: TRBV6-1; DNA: TGTGCCAGCAGTGATGTATCACAGGGGTGGTCGGGCCGGGGAGCTGGGCTGTTTTTT; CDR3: CASSDVSQGWSGRGAGLFF
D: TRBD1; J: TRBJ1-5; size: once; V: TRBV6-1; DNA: TGTGCCAGCAGTTGGGACAGGGGGCGACAGCCCCAGCATTTT; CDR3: CASSWDRGRQPQHF
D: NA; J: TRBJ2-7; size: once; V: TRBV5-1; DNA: TGCGCCAGCAGCTTATTTACAGGGCCCAATAGCGAGCAGTACTTC; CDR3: CASSLFTGPNSEQYF
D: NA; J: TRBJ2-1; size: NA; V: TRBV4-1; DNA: TGCGCCAGCAGCCAAGATAGGGGACATTTATACAATGAGCAGTTCTTC; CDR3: CASSQDRGHLYNEQFF
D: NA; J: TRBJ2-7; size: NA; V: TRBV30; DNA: TGTGCCTGGAGTGGACACCCTTACGAGCAGTACTTC; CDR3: CAWSGHPYEQYF
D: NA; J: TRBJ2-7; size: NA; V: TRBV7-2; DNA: TGTGCCAGCAGCCCTACGACCGGGGTCCAACAGAGCTACGAGCAGTACTTC; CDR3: CASSPTTGVQQSYEQYF
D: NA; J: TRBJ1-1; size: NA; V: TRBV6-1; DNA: TGTGCCAGCAGTGCTCTGGACAGACAGAACACTGAAGCTTTCTTT; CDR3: CASSALDRQNTEAFF
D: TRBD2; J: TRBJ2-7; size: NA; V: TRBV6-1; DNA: TGTGCCAGCAGTGAATACGGGGGGACCTACGAGCAGTACTTC; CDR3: CASSEYGGTYEQYF
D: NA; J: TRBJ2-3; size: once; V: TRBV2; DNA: TGTGCCAGCAGTGAAGCGGCCGAGGGACTTAGGGGCACAGATACGCAGTATTTT; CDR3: CASSEAAEGLRGTDTQYF
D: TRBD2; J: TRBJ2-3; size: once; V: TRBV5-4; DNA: TGTGCCAGCAGCCCCAGGACTAGCGGGAACACAGATACGCAGTATTTT; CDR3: CASSPRTSGNTDTQYF
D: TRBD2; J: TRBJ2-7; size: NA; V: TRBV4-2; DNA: TGTGCCAGCAGCCAAGAAAAGGGACTAGCCTACGAGCAGTACTTC; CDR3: CASSQEKGLAYEQYF
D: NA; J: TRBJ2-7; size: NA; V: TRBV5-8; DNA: TGTGCCAGCAGCTTGGAGGGGGGGGCTCGGGACGAGCAGTACTTC; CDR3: CASSLEGGARDEQYF
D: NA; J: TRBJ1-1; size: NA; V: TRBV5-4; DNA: TGTGCCAGCAGTGACCGGGGGAACACTGAAGCTTTCTTT; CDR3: CASSDRGNTEAFF
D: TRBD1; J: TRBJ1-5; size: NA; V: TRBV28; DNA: TGTGCCAGCAGTTTAACGCGGGGACAGGGACGCCAGCCCCAGCATTTT; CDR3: CASSLTRGQGRQPQHF
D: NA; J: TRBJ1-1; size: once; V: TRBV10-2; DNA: TGCGCCAGCAGTGACTTCCGGTCCACTGAAGCTTTCTTT; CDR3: CASSDFRSTEAFF
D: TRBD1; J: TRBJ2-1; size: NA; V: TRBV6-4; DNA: TGTGCCAGCAGTGAAACAGGGGGCTCCTACAATGAGCAGTTCTTC; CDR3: CASSETGGSYNEQFF
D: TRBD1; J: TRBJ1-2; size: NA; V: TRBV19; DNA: TGTGCCAGTAGTACACTAAGACAGGGGGCAGACTATGGCTACACCTTC; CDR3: CASSTLRQGADYGYTF
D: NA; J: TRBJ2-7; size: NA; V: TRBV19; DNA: TGTGCCAGTAGTCGGACTACTAGCTCCTACGAGCAGTACTTC; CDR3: CASSRTTSSYEQYF
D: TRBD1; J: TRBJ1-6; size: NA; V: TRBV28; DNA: TGTGCCAGCAGTTTATCCCAGGGGGATAATTCACCCCTCCACTTT; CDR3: CASSLSQGDNSPLHF
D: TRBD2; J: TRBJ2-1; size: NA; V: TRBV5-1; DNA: TGCGCCAGCAGCTTGATCGGGGGGAGGGCCAATGAGCAGTTCTTC; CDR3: CASSLIGGRANEQFF
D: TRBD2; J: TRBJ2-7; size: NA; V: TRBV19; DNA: TGTGCCAGTAGTATGCGGAGACTAGCGGGGACCTACGAGCAGTACTTC; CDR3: CASSMRRLAGTYEQYF
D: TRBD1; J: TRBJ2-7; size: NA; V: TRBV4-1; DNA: TGCGCCAGCAGCCGAGGGACAGGGAAAATCTACGAGCAGTACTTC; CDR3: CASSRGTGKIYEQYF
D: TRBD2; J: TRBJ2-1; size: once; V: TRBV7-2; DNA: TGTGCCAGCAGCTTAATAGGGACTAGCGGCAACGGGCAGTTCTTC; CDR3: CASSLIGTSGNGQFF
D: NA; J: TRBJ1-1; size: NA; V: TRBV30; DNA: TGTGCCTGGAGTGTACTTGGCGGGGGGAACACTGAAGCTTTCTTT; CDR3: CAWSVLGGGNTEAFF
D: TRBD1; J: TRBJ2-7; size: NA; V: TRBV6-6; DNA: TGTGCCAGCAGTAGGGACAGGTACTACGAGCAGTACTTC; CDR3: CASSRDRYYEQYF
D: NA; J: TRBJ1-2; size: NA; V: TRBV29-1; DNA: TGCAGCGTTGAAATAGGGGTCTATGGCTACACCTTC; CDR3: CSVEIGVYGYTF
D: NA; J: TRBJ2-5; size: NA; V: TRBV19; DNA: TGTGCCCTTAGGGGCAGAGGCCCCCGTGAGTCTCTTTGGGCCCAGTACTTC; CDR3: CALRGRGPRESLWAQYF
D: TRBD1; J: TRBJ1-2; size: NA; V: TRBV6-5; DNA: TGTGCCAGCAGTTTGAACAGGGGGATTAACTATGGCTACACCTTC; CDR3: CASSLNRGINYGYTF
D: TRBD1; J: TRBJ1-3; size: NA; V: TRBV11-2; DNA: TGTGCCAGCAGCTCGGGACAGAGCTCTGGAAACACCATATATTTT; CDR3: CASSSGQSSGNTIYF
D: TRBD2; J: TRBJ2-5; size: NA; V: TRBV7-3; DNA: TGTGCCAGCAGCTTAATCTTACTAGCGGGGTTAGAAGAGACCCAGTACTTC; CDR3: CASSLILLAGLEETQYF
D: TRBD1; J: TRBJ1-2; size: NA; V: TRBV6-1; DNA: TGTGCCAGCAGTGAAGGGACAGGGGTCTTCTATGGCTACACCTTC; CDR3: CASSEGTGVFYGYTF
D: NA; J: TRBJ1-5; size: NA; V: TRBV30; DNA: TGTGCCTGGAATCGGGGAGATGAGAGCAATCAGCCCCAGCATTTT; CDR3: CAWNRGDESNQPQHF
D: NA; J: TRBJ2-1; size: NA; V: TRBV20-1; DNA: TGCAGTGCTCGACCTAGCAATGAGCAGTTCTTC; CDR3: CSARPSNEQFF
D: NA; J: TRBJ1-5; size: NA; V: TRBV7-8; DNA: TGTGCCAGCAGCTCGGGTGGGAATCAGCCCCAGCATTTT; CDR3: CASSSGGNQPQHF
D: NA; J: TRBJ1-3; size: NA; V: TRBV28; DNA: TGTGCCATCTCACCTGGGGGCCTTGCTGGAAACACCATATATTTT; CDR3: CAISPGGLAGNTIYF
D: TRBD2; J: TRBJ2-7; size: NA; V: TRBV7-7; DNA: TGTGCTAGCAGCTTGGCAGCGGGAGGGGAGCAGTACTTC; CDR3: CASSLAAGGEQYF